This entry describes one TCR beta chain. V gave up 2 bases and J gave up 2 bases, with 14 bases separating them. Germline lookup yields CDR1 SGHTA and CDR2 FQGNSA. The CDR3 consists of 16 residues. The entry originates in a study of blood T cell repertoires in COVID-19. Study details: Sites across the United States, Italy and Spain contributed samples from acute and convalescent COVID-19. The cDNA or gDNA used as material had been derived from T cells, B-cell-depleted T cells, or PBMCs.

The authors' processing: Quantification of nucleated cells was approximated via reference gene primer amplification. Generated by immunoSEQ multiplex PCR, the TCRdb table keeps only in-frame clones and is missing some. V and J calls plus clone size are reproduced from that table; the DNA served to infer D and trimming. Here the sample spans tens of thousands of clones, approximately 79% being singletons. The J gene is TRBJ2-3, the V gene TRBV7-2, with TRBD2 as a possible D gene (5 bases). This receptor was obtained from a man between 65 and 85 years old with acute or convalescent COVID-19. Sample: peripheral blood. CDR3 bases: TGTGCCAGCAGCTTACAGGCCGGGGTCTACACAGATACGCAGTATTTT. It translates to CASSLQAGVYTDTQYF.